This is a list of T cell receptor beta chains from one sample in a study of blood T cell repertoires in COVID-19. Repertoires were generated with immunoSEQ multiplex PCR, while TCRdb's copy carries only in-frame clones and drops some. The top ten clones hold roughly a third of a sample with tens of thousands of clones, about three quarters of them seen once. The sequenced sample was peripheral blood. The receptors derive from a woman aged 70-85 years with acute or convalescent COVID-19. CDR3s include the opening cysteine and the closing phenylalanine or tryptophan. The D gene is left open where the match is weak. A row's size may be missing; if present it is once, few, many or a size class.

v_gene: TRBV28
len: 14
d_gene: TRBD1
j_gene: TRBJ2-3
abundance: NA
CDR3aa: CASSGRGFTDTQYF
CDR3nt: TGTGCCAGCAGCGGCAGGGGGTTCACAGATACGCAGTATTTT

v_gene: TRBV18
len: 16
d_gene: TRBD1
j_gene: TRBJ1-5
abundance: NA
CDR3aa: CASSPATGGDNQPQHF
CDR3nt: TGTGCCAGCTCACCCGCGACAGGGGGCGATAATCAGCCCCAGCATTTT

v_gene: TRBV5-1
len: 16
d_gene: NA
j_gene: TRBJ2-2
abundance: NA
CDR3aa: CASSLGGRVNTGELFF
CDR3nt: TGCGCCAGCAGCTTGGGTGGTCGGGTAAACACCGGGGAGCTGTTTTTT

v_gene: TRBV7-8
len: 15
d_gene: TRBD2
j_gene: TRBJ2-7
abundance: NA
CDR3aa: CASSLLAGVSYEQYF
CDR3nt: TGTGCCAGCAGCTTACTAGCGGGGGTCTCCTACGAGCAGTACTTC

v_gene: TRBV5-4
len: 16
d_gene: NA
j_gene: TRBJ2-3
abundance: NA
CDR3aa: CASSQEMGVRTDTQYF
CDR3nt: TGTGCCAGCAGCCAGGAGATGGGAGTTAGAACAGATACGCAGTATTTT

v_gene: TRBV6-5
len: 14
d_gene: NA
j_gene: TRBJ1-5
abundance: NA
CDR3aa: CASSYSNPREGQHF
CDR3nt: TGTGCCAGCAGTTACTCGAATCCCCGGGAGGGCCAGCATTTT

v_gene: TRBV6-4
len: 15
d_gene: NA
j_gene: TRBJ2-3
abundance: NA
CDR3aa: CASSLEGAGADTQYF
CDR3nt: TGTGCCAGCAGTCTGGAGGGGGCTGGGGCAGATACGCAGTATTTT

v_gene: TRBV7-2
len: 18
d_gene: NA
j_gene: TRBJ2-5
abundance: NA
CDR3aa: CASSSTSRTVRGQETQYF
CDR3nt: TGTGCCAGCAGCTCCACATCCCGGACAGTAAGGGGCCAAGAGACCCAGTACTTC

v_gene: TRBV4-3
len: 15
d_gene: TRBD1
j_gene: TRBJ2-7
abundance: NA
CDR3aa: CASSQGPGDSYEQYF
CDR3nt: TGCGCCAGCAGCCAAGGTCCAGGGGACAGCTACGAGCAGTACTTC

v_gene: TRBV6-5
len: 13
d_gene: NA
j_gene: TRBJ1-1
abundance: NA
CDR3aa: CASNPELGTEAFF
CDR3nt: TGTGCCAGCAATCCTGAACTTGGCACTGAAGCTTTCTTT

v_gene: TRBV28
len: 13
d_gene: NA
j_gene: TRBJ2-5
abundance: many
CDR3aa: CASRLPDQETQYF
CDR3nt: TGTGCCAGCAGATTACCAGACCAAGAGACCCAGTACTTC

v_gene: TRBV19
len: 18
d_gene: TRBD1
j_gene: TRBJ1-2
abundance: NA
CDR3aa: CASRNPTRRDRAYYGYTF
CDR3nt: TGTGCCAGTAGGAATCCTACTCGAAGGGACAGGGCTTACTATGGCTACACCTTC

v_gene: TRBV5-4
len: 13
d_gene: NA
j_gene: TRBJ1-1
abundance: NA
CDR3aa: CASSYTMNTEAFF
CDR3nt: TGTGCCAGCAGCTACACCATGAACACTGAAGCTTTCTTT

v_gene: TRBV6-5
len: 15
d_gene: TRBD1
j_gene: TRBJ2-7
abundance: NA
CDR3aa: CASSPGTARLYEQYF
CDR3nt: TGTGCCAGCAGTCCGGGGACAGCCAGGTTGTACGAGCAGTACTTC

v_gene: TRBV9
len: 15
d_gene: TRBD2
j_gene: TRBJ2-5
abundance: NA
CDR3aa: CASSETSGRQETQYF
CDR3nt: TGTGCCAGCAGCGAGACTAGCGGAAGGCAAGAGACCCAGTACTTC

v_gene: TRBV6-5
len: 14
d_gene: TRBD1
j_gene: TRBJ2-2
abundance: once
CDR3aa: CATLGTANTGELFF
CDR3nt: TGTGCCACCCTCGGGACAGCGAACACCGGGGAGCTGTTTTTT

v_gene: TRBV19
len: 13
d_gene: NA
j_gene: TRBJ1-2
abundance: NA
CDR3aa: CASSPQGWNGYTF
CDR3nt: TGTGCCAGTAGTCCTCAGGGGTGGAATGGCTACACCTTC